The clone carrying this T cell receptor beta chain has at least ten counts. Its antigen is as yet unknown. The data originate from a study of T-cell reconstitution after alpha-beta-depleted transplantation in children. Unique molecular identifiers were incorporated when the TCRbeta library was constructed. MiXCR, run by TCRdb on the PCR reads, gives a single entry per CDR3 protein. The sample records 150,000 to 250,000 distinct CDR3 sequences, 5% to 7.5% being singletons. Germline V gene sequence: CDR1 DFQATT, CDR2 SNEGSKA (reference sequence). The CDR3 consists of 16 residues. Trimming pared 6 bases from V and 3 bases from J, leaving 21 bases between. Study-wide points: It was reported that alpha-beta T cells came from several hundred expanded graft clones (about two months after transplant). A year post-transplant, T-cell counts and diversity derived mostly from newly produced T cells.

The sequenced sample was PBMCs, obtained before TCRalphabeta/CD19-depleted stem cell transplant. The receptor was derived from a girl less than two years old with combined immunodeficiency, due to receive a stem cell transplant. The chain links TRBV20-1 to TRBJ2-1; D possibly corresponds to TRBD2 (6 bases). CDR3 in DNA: TGCAGTGCGCCACGGGTAATAGCGGAAAGCTACAATGAGCAGTTCTTC. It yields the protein CSAPRVIAESYNEQFF.